Given below is one T cell receptor beta chain in context. Across about two dozen US areas, participants ranged in age from about 18 to 89 years. This entry belongs to a study of blood T cell repertoires in COVID-19. Libraries were prepared by immunoSEQ multiplex PCR; TCRdb keeps only in-frame clonotypes and omits some of them. The table shows fewer than 250,000 clones, with about 88% occurring only once. The CDR3 loop spans 15 amino acids. V lost 0 bases, J lost 4 bases, and 14 bases lay in between. CDR1 SGHRS and CDR2 YFSETQ come from the germline V gene. The J gene is TRBJ2-7, the V gene TRBV5-1; D ambiguous. Specimen: PBMCs or T cells enriched from blood (not recorded which). The sequence derives from a woman aged 40 to 50 in a cohort exposed to, infected with or recovered from COVID-19 (not recorded which). The CDR3 DNA follows: TGCGCCAGCAGCTTGGCTCCGGTGGGCGAATACGAGCAGTACTTC. Its protein is CASSLAPVGEYEQYF.